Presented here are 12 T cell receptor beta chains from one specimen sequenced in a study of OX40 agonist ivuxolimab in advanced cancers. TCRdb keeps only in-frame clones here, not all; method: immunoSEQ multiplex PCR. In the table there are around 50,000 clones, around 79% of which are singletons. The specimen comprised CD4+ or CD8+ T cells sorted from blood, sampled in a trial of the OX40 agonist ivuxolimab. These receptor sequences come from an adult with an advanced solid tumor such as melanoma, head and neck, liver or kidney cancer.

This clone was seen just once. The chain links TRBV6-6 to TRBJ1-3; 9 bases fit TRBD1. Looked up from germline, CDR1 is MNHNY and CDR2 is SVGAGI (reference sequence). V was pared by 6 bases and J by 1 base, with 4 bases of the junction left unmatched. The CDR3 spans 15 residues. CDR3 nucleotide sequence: TGTGCCAGCAGGGGGACAGGGTCTTCTGGAAACACCATATATTTT. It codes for CASRGTGSSGNTIYF.

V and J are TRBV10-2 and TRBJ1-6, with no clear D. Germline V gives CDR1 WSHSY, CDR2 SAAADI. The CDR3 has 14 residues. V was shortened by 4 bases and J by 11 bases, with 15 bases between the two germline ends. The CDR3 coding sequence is TGCGCCAGCAGTGCGGGCAGGATTGGCGCACCCCTCCACTTT. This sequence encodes CASSAGRIGAPLHF.

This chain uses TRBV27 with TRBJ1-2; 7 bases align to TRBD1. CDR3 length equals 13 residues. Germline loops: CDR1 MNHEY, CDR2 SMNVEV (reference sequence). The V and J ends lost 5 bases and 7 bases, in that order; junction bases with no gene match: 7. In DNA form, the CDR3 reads TGTGCCAGCAGTCTGACAGGGCAGGCTGGCTACACCTTC. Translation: CASSLTGQAGYTF.

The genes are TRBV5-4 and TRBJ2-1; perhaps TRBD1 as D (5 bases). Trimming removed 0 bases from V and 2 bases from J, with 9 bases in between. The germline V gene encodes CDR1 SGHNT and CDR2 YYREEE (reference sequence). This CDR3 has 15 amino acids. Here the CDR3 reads CASSLEGRPYNEQFF. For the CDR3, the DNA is TGTGCCAGCAGCTTGGAGGGGCGCCCCTACAATGAGCAGTTCTTC.

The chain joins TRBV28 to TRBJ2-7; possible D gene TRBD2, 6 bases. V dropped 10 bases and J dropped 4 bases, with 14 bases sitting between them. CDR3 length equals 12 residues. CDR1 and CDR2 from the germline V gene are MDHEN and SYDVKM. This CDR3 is CATRGTVYEQYF. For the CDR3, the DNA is TGTGCCACCCGGGGGACCGTTTACGAGCAGTACTTC.

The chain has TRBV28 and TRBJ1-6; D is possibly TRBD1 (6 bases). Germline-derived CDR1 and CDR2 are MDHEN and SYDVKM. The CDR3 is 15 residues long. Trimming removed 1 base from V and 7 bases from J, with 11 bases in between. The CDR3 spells CASSLLGQGNSPLHF. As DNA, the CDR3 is TGTGCCAGCAGTTTATTGGGGCAGGGGAATTCACCCCTCCACTTT.

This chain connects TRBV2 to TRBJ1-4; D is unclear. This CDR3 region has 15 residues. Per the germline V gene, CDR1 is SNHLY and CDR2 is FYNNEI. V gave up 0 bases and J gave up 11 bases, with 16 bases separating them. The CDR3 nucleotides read TGTGCCAGCAGTGAAGCGCGTTCAAACGCGGGGAAACTGTTTTTT. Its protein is CASSEARSNAGKLFF.

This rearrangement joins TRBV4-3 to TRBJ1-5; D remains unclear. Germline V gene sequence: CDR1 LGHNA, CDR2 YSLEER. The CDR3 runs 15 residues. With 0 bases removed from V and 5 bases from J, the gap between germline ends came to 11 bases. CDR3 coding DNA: TGCGCCAGCAGCCAAGAATTCGGGATAGATCAGCCCCAGCATTTT. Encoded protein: CASSQEFGIDQPQHF.

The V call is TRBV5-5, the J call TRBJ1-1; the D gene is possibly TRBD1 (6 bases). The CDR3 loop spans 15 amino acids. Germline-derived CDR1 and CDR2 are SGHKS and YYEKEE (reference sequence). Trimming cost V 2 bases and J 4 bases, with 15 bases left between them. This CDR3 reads CASSLAATGSTEAFF. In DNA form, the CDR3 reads TGTGCCAGCAGCTTAGCAGCCACAGGGAGCACTGAAGCTTTCTTT. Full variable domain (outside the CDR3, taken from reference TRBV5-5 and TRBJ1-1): DAGVTQSPTHLIKTRGQQVTLRCSPISGHKSVSWYQQVLGQGPQFIFQYYEKEERGRGNFPDRFSARQFPNYSSELNVNALLLGDSALYLCASSLAATGSTEAFFGQGTRLTVV.

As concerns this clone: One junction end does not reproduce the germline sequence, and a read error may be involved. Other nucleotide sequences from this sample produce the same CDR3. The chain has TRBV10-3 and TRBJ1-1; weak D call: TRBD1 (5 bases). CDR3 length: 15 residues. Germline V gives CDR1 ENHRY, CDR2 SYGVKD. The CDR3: CAITRGREGNTEAFF. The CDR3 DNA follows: TGTGCTATCACACGGGGCAGGGAAGGGAACACTGAAGCTTTCTTT.

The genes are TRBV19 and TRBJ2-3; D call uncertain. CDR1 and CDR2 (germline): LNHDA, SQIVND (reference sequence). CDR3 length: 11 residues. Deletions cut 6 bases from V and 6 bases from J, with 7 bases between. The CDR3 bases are TGTGCCAGTAGGGCGAGGGATACGCAGTATTTT. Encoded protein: CASRARDTQYF.

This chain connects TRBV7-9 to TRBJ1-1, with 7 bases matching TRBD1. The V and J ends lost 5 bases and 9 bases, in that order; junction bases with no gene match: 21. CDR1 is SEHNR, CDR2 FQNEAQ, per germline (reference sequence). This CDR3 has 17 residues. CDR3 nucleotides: TGTGCCAGCAGCCGCGGACAGGTAGGGGATGGGATACGCCAAGCTTTCTTT. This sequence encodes CASSRGQVGDGIRQAFF.